The T cell receptor (beta chain) described here comes from a study of neurological immune-mediated disorders. Synthesis of cDNA used 5'RACE (with 10-nucleotide random UMIs). MiXCR, applied by TCRdb to the 5' RACE reads, yields one record per CDR3 protein. Among tens of thousands of distinct CDR3 sequences, around 15% were seen once, and the ten largest hold approximately 4.2%. Notes on this clonotype: Its antigen is unidentified.

Study-wide points: Falling below healthy controls, multiple sclerosis showed the least TCR clonal expansion, while HTLV-1-associated myelopathy showed the most. Expanded clones shared no identical CDR3 amino acid sequences across subjects, which suggested private TCR-beta repertoires in all groups.

Sample time point: longitudinal time-point 1 (baseline). The specimen sequenced was PBMCs. This receptor was identified in a female donor with HTLV-1-associated myelopathy (HAM/TSP).

In nucleotides, the CDR3 is TGTGCCAGCAGCTTCGGTGGAGGGGGCGGACGAGGAGAGACCCAGTACTTC. Protein: CASSFGGGGGRGETQYF. The chain uses TRBV7-2 and TRBJ2-5; weak D call: TRBD1 (7 bases). The germline CDR1 and CDR2 sequences are SGHTA and FQGNSA. This CDR3 comprises 17 residues. V lost 3 bases and J lost 4, with 21 bases in between.